This T cell receptor beta chain was documented in a study of CD8+ T cells in alopecia areata (dated by TCRdb to 2016 to 2018). Regarding the study in general: Skin from C3H/HeJ donors with spontaneous alopecia (roughly 6-13 months old) was grafted onto female C3H/HeJ recipients that were roughly 7-11 weeks old. In both human patients and the C3H/HeJ mouse model, the study applied high-throughput TCRbeta sequencing to look at T cell clonal expansion in alopecia areata. Human TCRbeta sequencing covered scalp tissue and sorted CD4+ and CD8+ peripheral blood T cells from patchy and totalis/universalis alopecia areata patients and healthy controls. Scalp clonality was compared across normal scalp (n=4), patchy alopecia areata scalp (n=8), and alopecia totalis/universalis scalp (n=8). RNA was obtained with the PAXgene miRNA kit for fixed scalp, the miRNeasy kit for PBMCs, and the RNeasy kit for mouse skin. TCRbeta CDR3 regions were amplified by immunoSEQ multiplex PCR with 35 Vbeta forward and 13 Jbeta reverse primers.

Study-wide findings and limitations: Compared with normal scalp, lesional scalp, particularly in alopecia totalis/universalis, had higher clonality and more expanded CD8+ clones, which suggests antigenic drive. Unlike mouse skin, where gammadelta T cells dominate, normal human skin contains resident alphabeta T cells that get sequenced too, which complicates analysis of the scalp TCR repertoire. TCR sequences shared between patients were less clear than in mice, possibly partly because of HLA diversity in the patient population.

The library was obtained by the immunoSEQ multiplex PCR assay. RNA was extracted from all samples and reverse transcribed into cDNA as template for TCR sequencing. First-strand cDNA was synthesized using SuperScript III with a 2:1 mix of oligo-dT and random hexamers. A synthetic immune receptor repertoire was used to gauge amplification bias, and whatever bias remained was removed computationally. Sequencing of the libraries was done on Illumina HiSeq using 60 bp reads that spanned the CDR3 and were read from J toward V. The authors processed their data as follows. Raw reads were preprocessed for error removal, and CDR3 was defined according to IMGT conventions as running from the conserved cysteine to phenylalanine. Clonality was calculated as 1 minus Shannon entropy normalized by log2 of the number of productive unique TCRs. CD4 or CD8 identity of scalp clones was inferred by cross-referencing scalp TCRbeta sequences with sorted blood CD4 and CD8 repertoires. The table comes from immuneACCESS by way of TCRdb, which keeps in-frame sequences with V and J called. Part of the clones is missing from these tables; in studies checked, under half for an unresolved V gene and the rest for unknown reasons. V and J calls and clone size are as listed in that table; D and trimming were resolved from the DNA. For this sample, some 120,000 clones appear and none is a singleton. The ten largest clones add up to about 20% of the sample.

Per the germline V gene, NNHDY is the CDR1 and SYVADS is the CDR2. There are 14 amino acids in the CDR3, from cysteine to phenylalanine inclusive. Only the CDR3 bases that were read are kept: 30 of them, in frame from base 1. To note about this clone: Its recognized antigen is unknown. Because the receptor is murine, the gene names and germline sequences shown are mouse ones. The read ends 4 residues before the CDR3 terminus; that terminus is restored from the germline J gene.

Here the chain combines TRBV13-3 and TRBJ2-7; the D gene is possibly TRBD1, with 6 bases matching. The sequenced material came from lesional skin. This receptor was obtained from a C3H/HeJ mouse with alopecia areata. This strain possesses the MHC haplotype H2-k. The CDR3 region reads CASSDVDSKYEQYF. The sequenced part of the CDR3 DNA is TGTGCCAGCAGTGATGTGGACAGTAAATAT.